This T cell receptor beta chain was identified in a study of OX40 agonist ivuxolimab in advanced cancers. TCRdb keeps only in-frame clones here, not all; method: immunoSEQ multiplex PCR. The sample yields over 100,000 clones, over 85% seen once. The V end was cut by 8 bases, the J end by 9 bases, with 14 bases between. This CDR3 region has 12 residues. CDR1 and CDR2 (germline): MRHNA, SNTAGT. This clone was detected once. The chain combines TRBV6-4 with TRBJ2-1; D may be TRBD1 or TRBD2 (5 bases each). The source material was CD4+ or CD8+ T cells sorted from blood, sampled in a trial of the OX40 agonist ivuxolimab. The origin of this receptor is an adult with an advanced solid tumor such as melanoma, head and neck, liver or kidney cancer. CDR3 in DNA: TGTGCCAGCTGGTCGGGGCGCGGTGAGCAGTTCTTC. Translated, it gives CASWSGRGEQFF.